This entry lists 19 T cell receptor beta chains sequenced from one sample in a study of T-cell memory formation after mild COVID-19. TCRdb reprocessed the 5' RACE reads via MiXCR and lists one record per CDR3 protein. The table includes around 410,000 distinct CDR3 sequences, around a quarter detected once. The sequenced material came from PBMCs or a T cell subset sorted from them (not recorded which). These receptors were obtained from an adult woman who had mild COVID-19 (a few samples of this study predate the infection). Cell type and time point are not known.

The chain recombines TRBV2 with TRBJ1-1; weak D call: TRBD1 (6 bases). CDR1 and CDR2 (germline): SNHLY, FYNNEI. The CDR3 is 18 amino acids. V dropped 2 bases and J dropped 0 bases, with 19 bases sitting between them. The CDR3 here is CASSEPAGGGWMNTEAFF. For the CDR3, the DNA is TGTGCCAGCAGTGAACCGGCCGGGGGCGGGTGGATGAACACTGAAGCTTTCTTT.

The V and J genes are TRBV6-2 or TRBV6-3 and TRBJ2-3; maybe TRBD1 (5 bases). The germline V gene encodes CDR1 MNHEY and CDR2 SVGEGT. This CDR3 contains 13 residues. Trimming shortened V by 7 bases and J by 2 bases, and 10 bases separated the two germline ends. In DNA form, the CDR3 reads TGTGCCAGCATAGGGGCGTACACAGATACGCAGTATTTT. As protein: CASIGAYTDTQYF.

The V gene is TRBV7-9, the J gene TRBJ1-4; D is possibly TRBD1 (5 bases). Germline V gene sequence: CDR1 SEHNR, CDR2 FQNEAQ (reference sequence). This CDR3 has 20 residues. The ends were cut back, 4 bases at V and 10 bases at J, with 34 bases in the middle. The CDR3 DNA sequence: TGTGCCAGCAGCTCCGCACGAGGGGCAGATTCCGCATCTACTTGGCGAAAACTGTTTTTT. This codes for CASSSARGADSASTWRKLFF. Filled out from reference TRBV7-9 and TRBJ1-4, the complete variable domain reads DTGVSQNPRHKITKRGQNVTFRCDPISEHNRLYWYRQTLGQGPEFLTYFQNEAQLEKSRLLSDRFSAERPKGSFSTLEIQRTEQGDSAMYLCASSSARGADSASTWRKLFFGSGTQLSVL.

The chain employs TRBV7-6 and TRBJ2-1; 12 positions match TRBD2. The CDR3 totals 16 residues. J lost 10 bases, V lost 3 bases, and 10 bases had no gene match. The V gene's germline CDR1 is SGHVS and CDR2 FNYEAQ. Here the CDR3 reads CASSLETSGGVKEQFF. The CDR3 nucleotides read TGTGCCAGCAGCTTGGAGACTAGCGGGGGTGTAAAGGAGCAGTTCTTC.

This clonotype was seen only a few times. The rearrangement uses TRBV4-3 and TRBJ1-1, with 8 bases matching TRBD1. V was pared by 1 base and J by 3 bases, with 13 bases of the junction left unmatched. The CDR3 consists of 18 residues. Germline CDR1 reads LGHNA; CDR2 reads YSLEER. The CDR3 sequence is CASSQVRGQGSRYTEAFF. The DNA of the CDR3 is TGCGCCAGCAGCCAAGTGAGAGGACAGGGTAGCAGGTACACTGAAGCTTTCTTT.

The chain is built from TRBV7-8 and TRBJ2-7; D is unresolved. Germline CDR1 and CDR2: SGHVS and FQNEAQ. The CDR3 is 12 residues long. V was cut by 4 bases and J by 5 bases, with 9 bases left in between. This chain's CDR3 is CASSSNRNEQYF. The DNA for the CDR3 is TGTGCCAGCAGCTCAAACAGAAACGAGCAGTACTTC.

This clonotype was found once. The rearrangement uses TRBV14 and TRBJ2-7; TRBD2 is a possible D gene (5 bases). Germline V gives CDR1 SGHDN, CDR2 FVKESK. The CDR3 runs 15 residues. Trimming took off 0 bases at V and 2 bases at J, with 11 bases between the two ends. CDR3 sequence reads: CASSQDGNSAYEQYF. The CDR3 DNA reads TGTGCCAGCAGCCAAGATGGAAATAGCGCCTACGAGCAGTACTTC.

This clonotype was observed a few times. The chain employs TRBV5-5 and TRBJ1-1, with 7 bases lining up with TRBD1. Germline CDR1 and CDR2: SGHKS and YYEKEE (reference sequence). The V segment lost 0 bases and the J segment 1 base; nucleotides outside the gene matches: 6. This CDR3 is built from 16 residues. In DNA, the CDR3 is TGTGCCAGCAGCTTGGCGGCAGGGGGATCGAACACTGAAGCTTTCTTT. Amino acids: CASSLAAGGSNTEAFF.

This rearrangement joins TRBV5-1 to TRBJ2-7; either TRBD1 or TRBD2 may supply D (6 bases each). V was trimmed by 2 bases and J by 3 bases, leaving 12 bases between them. This CDR3 region has 14 residues. The germline V gene has CDR1 SGHRS and CDR2 YFSETQ. The chain's CDR3 is CASSFYGGLYEQYF. The CDR3 DNA is TGCGCCAGCAGCTTCTATGGGGGGCTCTACGAGCAGTACTTC.

CDR3 loop: CASSLVGPIFSYEQYF. In DNA form, the CDR3 reads TGTGCCAGCAGCCTAGTAGGGCCGATATTCTCCTACGAGCAGTACTTC. This chain connects TRBV7-8 to TRBJ2-7; D call uncertain. This CDR3 region has 16 residues. Germline lookup yields CDR1 SGHVS and CDR2 FQNEAQ. V lost 5 bases to trimming and J lost 0 bases, with 17 bases between them. The whole variable domain, remainder taken from reference TRBV7-8 and TRBJ2-7, is GAGVSQSPRYKVAKRGQDVALRCDPISGHVSLFWYQQALGQGPEFLTYFQNEAQLDKSGLPSDRFFAERPEGSVSTLKIQRTQQEDSAVYLCASSLVGPIFSYEQYFGPGTRLTVT.

This clonotype was observed many times. The J gene is TRBJ2-3, the V gene TRBV7-9, with TRBD2 identical over 7 bases. V was clipped by 3 bases and J by 4 bases; unmatched bases: 4. This CDR3 spans 14 amino acids. CDR1 and CDR2 (germline): SEHNR, FQNEAQ (reference sequence). For the CDR3, the DNA is TGTGCCAGCAGCTTTACTAGCGCAGCAGATACGCAGTATTTT. Translated: CASSFTSAADTQYF.

The J gene is TRBJ1-1, the V gene TRBV19; D is unresolved. The V end was cut by 3 bases, the J end by 2 bases, with 7 bases between. Germline V gives CDR1 LNHDA, CDR2 SQIVND (reference sequence). The CDR3 has 13 amino acids. CDR3 sequence (DNA): TGTGCCAGTAGTATGGGGATAAACACTGAAGCTTTCTTT. This encodes CASSMGINTEAFF.

V usage is TRBV4-1 and J usage is TRBJ1-1, with 7 bases lining up with TRBD1. The CDR3 covers 16 residues. CDR1 is MGHRA, CDR2 YSYEKL, per germline. After removal of 1 base from V and 1 base from J, the junction contained 6 bases not matched to a gene. CDR3 residues: CASSQGPDRANTEAFF. Here the CDR3 DNA reads TGCGCCAGCAGCCAAGGCCCCGACAGGGCGAACACTGAAGCTTTCTTT.

The chain couples TRBV12-3 or TRBV12-4 to TRBJ2-7; 11 bases align to TRBD2. This CDR3 has 16 amino acids. V lost 5 bases to trimming and J lost 0 bases; unmatched junction nucleotides: 6. The CDR3 coding sequence is TGTGCCAGCAGTACTCGACTAGCGGGATTCTCCTACGAGCAGTACTTC. Its translation is CASSTRLAGFSYEQYF.

This clonotype was recorded many times. CDR3 coding DNA: TGCGCCAGCAGCTTCGACGGACAGGGAGCAAATCAGCCCCAGCATTTT. It yields the protein CASSFDGQGANQPQHF. The chain is built from TRBV5-1 and TRBJ1-5; 8 bases agree with TRBD1. V lost 2 bases to trimming and J lost 4 bases; unmatched junction nucleotides: 8. This CDR3 region has 16 residues. The germline V gene has CDR1 SGHRS and CDR2 YFSETQ.

This chain links TRBV9 with TRBJ2-3, with 9 nucleotides matching TRBD2. The CDR3 contains 16 residues. Per germline, CDR1 SGDLS and CDR2 YYNGEE. Germline trimming cut 0 bases from V and 2 bases from J; bases unmatched to any gene: 4. This chain's CDR3 is CASSVGLAAYTDTQYF. CDR3 nucleotide sequence: TGTGCCAGCAGCGTAGGACTAGCGGCATACACAGATACGCAGTATTTT.

This clonotype occurred a few times. V is TRBV6-6 and J is TRBJ1-1; no definite D call. The CDR3 is 18 amino acids. CDR1 is MNHNY and CDR2 is SVGAGI in the germline V gene (reference sequence). Deletions cut 10 bases from V and 5 bases from J, with 32 bases between. CDR3 in amino acids: CATLSPFGPGGGRTEAFF. CDR3 nucleotide sequence: TGTGCCACCCTTTCTCCATTCGGACCCGGTGGAGGTAGGACTGAAGCTTTCTTT.

The gene calls are TRBV11-2 and TRBJ1-2; no definite D call. Per the germline V gene, CDR1 is SGHAT and CDR2 is FQNNGV. Trimming left V 1 base short and J 4 bases short, with 10 bases between. This CDR3 contains 14 residues. CDR3 protein: CASSLAQLGYGYTF. CDR3 coding DNA: TGTGCCAGCAGCTTAGCTCAGCTCGGCTATGGCTACACCTTC.

The chain uses TRBV29-1 and TRBJ2-7; D not certain. Trimming left V 6 bases short and J 0 bases short, with 12 bases between. This CDR3 is built from 13 residues. Germline CDR1 reads SQVTM; CDR2 reads ANQGSEA. The DNA of the CDR3 is TGCAGCGTGGGAAACCGGAGCTCCTACGAGCAGTACTTC. The encoded protein is CSVGNRSSYEQYF.